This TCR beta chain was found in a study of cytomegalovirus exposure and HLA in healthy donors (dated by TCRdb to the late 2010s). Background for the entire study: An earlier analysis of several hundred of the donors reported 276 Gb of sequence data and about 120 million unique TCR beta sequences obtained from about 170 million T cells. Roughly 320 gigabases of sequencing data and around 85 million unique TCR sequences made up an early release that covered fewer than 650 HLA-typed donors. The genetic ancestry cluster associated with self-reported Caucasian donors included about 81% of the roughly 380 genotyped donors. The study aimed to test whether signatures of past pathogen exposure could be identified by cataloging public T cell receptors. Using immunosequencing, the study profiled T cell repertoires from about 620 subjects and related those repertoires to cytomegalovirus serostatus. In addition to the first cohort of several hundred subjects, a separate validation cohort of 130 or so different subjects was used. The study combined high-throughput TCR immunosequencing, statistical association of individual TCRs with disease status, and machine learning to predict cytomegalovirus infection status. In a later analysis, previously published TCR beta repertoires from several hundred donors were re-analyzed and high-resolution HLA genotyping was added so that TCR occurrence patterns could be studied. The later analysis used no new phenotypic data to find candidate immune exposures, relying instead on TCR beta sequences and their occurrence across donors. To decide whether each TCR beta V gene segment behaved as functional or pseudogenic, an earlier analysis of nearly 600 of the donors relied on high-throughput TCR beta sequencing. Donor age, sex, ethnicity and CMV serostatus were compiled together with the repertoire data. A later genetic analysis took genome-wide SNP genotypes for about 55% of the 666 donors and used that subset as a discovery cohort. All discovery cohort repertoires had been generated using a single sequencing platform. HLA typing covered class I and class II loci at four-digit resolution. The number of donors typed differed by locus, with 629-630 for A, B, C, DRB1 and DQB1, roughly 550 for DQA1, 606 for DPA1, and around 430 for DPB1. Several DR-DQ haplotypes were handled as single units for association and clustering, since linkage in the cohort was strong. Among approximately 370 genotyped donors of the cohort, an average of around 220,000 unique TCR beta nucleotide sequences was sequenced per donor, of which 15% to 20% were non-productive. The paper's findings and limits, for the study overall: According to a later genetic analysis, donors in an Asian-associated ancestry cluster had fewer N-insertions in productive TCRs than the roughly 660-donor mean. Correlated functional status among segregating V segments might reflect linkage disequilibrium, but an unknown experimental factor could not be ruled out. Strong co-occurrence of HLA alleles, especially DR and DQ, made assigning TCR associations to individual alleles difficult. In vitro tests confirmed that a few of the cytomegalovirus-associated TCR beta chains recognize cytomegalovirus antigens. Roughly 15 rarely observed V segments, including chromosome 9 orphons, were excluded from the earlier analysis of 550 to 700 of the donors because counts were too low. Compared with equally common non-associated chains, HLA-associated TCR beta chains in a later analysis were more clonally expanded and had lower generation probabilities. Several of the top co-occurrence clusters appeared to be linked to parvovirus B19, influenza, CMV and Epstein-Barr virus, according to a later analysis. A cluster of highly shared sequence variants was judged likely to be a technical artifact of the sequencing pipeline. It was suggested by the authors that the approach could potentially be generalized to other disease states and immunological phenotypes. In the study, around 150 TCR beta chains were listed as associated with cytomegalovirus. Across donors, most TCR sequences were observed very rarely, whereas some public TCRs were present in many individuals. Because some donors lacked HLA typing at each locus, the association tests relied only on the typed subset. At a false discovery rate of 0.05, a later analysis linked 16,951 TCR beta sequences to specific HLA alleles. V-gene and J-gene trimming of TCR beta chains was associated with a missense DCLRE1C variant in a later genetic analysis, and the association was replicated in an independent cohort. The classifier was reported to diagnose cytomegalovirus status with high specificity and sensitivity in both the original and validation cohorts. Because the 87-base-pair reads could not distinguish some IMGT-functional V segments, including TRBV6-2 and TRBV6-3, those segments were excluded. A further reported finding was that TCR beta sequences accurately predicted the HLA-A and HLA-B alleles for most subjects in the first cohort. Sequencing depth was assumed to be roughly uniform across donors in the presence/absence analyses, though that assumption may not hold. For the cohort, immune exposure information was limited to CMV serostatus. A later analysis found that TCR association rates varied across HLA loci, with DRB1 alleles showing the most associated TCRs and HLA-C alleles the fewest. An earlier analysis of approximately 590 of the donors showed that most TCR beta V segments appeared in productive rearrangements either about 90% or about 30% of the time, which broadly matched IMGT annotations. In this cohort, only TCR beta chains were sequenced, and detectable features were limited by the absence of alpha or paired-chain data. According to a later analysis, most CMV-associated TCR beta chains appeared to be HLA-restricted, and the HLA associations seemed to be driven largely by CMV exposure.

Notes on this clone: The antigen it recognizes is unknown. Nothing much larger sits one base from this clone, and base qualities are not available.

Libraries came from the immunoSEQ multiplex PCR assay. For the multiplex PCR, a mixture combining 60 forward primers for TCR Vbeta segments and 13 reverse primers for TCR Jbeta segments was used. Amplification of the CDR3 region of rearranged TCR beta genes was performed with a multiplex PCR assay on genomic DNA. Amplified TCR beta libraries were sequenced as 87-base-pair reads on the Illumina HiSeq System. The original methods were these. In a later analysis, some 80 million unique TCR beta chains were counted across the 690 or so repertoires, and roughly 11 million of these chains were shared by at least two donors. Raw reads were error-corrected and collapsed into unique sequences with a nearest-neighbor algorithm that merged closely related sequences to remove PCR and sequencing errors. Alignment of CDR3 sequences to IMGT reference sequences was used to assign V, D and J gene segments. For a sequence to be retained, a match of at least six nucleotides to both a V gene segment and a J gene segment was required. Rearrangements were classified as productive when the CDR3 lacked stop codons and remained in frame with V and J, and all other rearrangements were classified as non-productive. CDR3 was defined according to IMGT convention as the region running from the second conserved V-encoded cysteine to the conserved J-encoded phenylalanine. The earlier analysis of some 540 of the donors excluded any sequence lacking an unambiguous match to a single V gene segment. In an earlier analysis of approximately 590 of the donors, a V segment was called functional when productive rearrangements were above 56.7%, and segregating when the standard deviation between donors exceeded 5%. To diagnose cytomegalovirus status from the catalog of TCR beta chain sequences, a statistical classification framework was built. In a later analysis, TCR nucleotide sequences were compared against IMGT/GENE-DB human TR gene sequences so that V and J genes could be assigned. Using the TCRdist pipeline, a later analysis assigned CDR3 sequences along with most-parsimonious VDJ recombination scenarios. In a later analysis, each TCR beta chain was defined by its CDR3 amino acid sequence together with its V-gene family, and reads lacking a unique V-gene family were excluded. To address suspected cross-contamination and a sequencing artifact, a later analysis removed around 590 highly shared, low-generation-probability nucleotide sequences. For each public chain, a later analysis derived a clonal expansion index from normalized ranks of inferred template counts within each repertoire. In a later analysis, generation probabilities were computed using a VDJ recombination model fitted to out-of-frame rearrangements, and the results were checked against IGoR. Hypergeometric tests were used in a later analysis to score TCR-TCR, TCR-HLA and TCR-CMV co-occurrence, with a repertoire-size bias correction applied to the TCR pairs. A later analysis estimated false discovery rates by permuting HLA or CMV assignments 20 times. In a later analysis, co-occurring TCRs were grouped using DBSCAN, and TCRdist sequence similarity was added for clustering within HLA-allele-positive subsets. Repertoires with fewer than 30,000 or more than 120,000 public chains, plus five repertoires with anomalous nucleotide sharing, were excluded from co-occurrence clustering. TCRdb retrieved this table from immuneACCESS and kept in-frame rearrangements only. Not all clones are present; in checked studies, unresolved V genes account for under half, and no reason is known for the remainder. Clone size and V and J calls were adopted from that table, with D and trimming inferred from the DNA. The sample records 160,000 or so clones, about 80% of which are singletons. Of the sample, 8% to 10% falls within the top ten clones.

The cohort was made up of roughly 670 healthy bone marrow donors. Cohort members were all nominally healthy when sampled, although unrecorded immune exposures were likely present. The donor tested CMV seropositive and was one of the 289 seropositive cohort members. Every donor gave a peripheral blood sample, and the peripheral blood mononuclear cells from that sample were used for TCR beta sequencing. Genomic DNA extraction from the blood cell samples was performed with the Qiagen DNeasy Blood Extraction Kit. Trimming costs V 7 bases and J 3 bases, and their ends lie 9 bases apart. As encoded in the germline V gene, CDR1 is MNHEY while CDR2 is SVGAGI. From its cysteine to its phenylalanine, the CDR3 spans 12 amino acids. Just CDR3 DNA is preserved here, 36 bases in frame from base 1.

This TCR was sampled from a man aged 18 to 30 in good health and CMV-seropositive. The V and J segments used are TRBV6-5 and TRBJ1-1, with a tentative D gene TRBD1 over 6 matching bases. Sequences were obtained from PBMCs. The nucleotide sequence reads TGTGCCAGCACCGACAGGTACACTGAAGCTTTCTTT. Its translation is CASTDRYTEAFF.